Sequencing of this T cell receptor beta chain was carried out in a study of blood T cell repertoires in COVID-19. On the study more broadly: COVID-19 samples collected from the United States, Italy and Spain covered acute and convalescent phases. PBMCs, B-cell-depleted T cells, or T cells were the source of the cDNA or gDNA that made up the material.

Germline loops: CDR1 MNHEY, CDR2 SVGEGT. The V and J ends lost 6 bases and 3 bases respectively, with 17 bases between them. The CDR3 contains 16 residues. Profiled with immunoSEQ multiplex PCR; TCRdb holds only in-frame clones, not every one. The data show around 190,000 clones, approximately 80% seen once. The source material was peripheral blood. The sequence was collected from a woman in her 50s with active or convalescent COVID-19. The chain carries TRBV6-2 or TRBV6-3 and TRBJ2-2; D is ambiguous. Here the CDR3 reads CASSLSKHRDTGELFF. CDR3 coding DNA: TGTGCCAGCAGCCTATCGAAGCACCGGGACACCGGGGAGCTGTTTTTT.